The 13 T cell receptor beta chains below were found in one sample sequenced in a study of shared clonotypes between healthy human individuals. The naive CD8 subset, CD45RO-negative cells positively selected for CCR7, excluded terminally differentiated effector memory CD45RA+ cells. Profiling relied on immunoSEQ multiplex PCR, and the TCRdb table lists in-frame clones only, not all of them. The sample carries roughly 890,000 clones, 80% to 95% recorded once. The sample consisted of naive CD8+ T cells sorted from blood. The source is a young man in good health.

This chain connects TRBV4-3 to TRBJ2-5; D call uncertain. The CDR3 sequence is 14 residues long. V was shortened by 0 bases and J by 6 bases, with 11 bases between the two germline ends. CDR1 is LGHNA and CDR2 is YSLEER in the germline V gene. CDR3 coding DNA: TGCGCCAGCAGCCAAGAGGTGGCAAAGAAGACCCAGTACTTC. This codes for CASSQEVAKKTQYF.

The chain joins TRBV11-2 to TRBJ2-3; 11 positions agree with TRBD2. Trimming removed 3 bases from V and 2 bases from J; junction bases left unmatched: 10. Germline loops: CDR1 SGHAT, CDR2 FQNNGV. The CDR3 runs 18 residues. As DNA, the CDR3 is TGTGCCAGCAGCTTCGATTGGCTAGCGGGAGGCCTCACAGATACGCAGTATTTT. Its translation is CASSFDWLAGGLTDTQYF. The whole variable domain, filled in from reference TRBV11-2 and TRBJ2-3, reads EAGVAQSPRYKIIEKRQSVAFWCNPISGHATLYWYQQILGQGPKLLIQFQNNGVVDDSQLPKDRFSAERLKGVDSTLKIQPAKLEDSAVYLCASSFDWLAGGLTDTQYFGPGTRLTVL.

This clone was recorded once. V gene TRBV9 combines with J gene TRBJ1-2, with 10 bases matching TRBD1. With V trimmed by 3 bases and J by 7 bases, 6 bases remained unmatched. CDR1 is SGDLS and CDR2 is YYNGEE in the germline V gene. There are 14 residues in the CDR3. CDR3 DNA: TGTGCCAGCAGCGAGACAGGGGGCGCGTTTGGCTACACCTTC. Protein sequence: CASSETGGAFGYTF.

This sequence joins TRBV4-3 and TRBJ1-4; D call uncertain. V was shortened by 0 bases and J by 0 bases, with 5 bases between the two germline ends. Germline V CDR1 and CDR2: LGHNA, YSLEER. CDR3 length: 15 amino acids. The CDR3 protein is CASSQDHATNEKLFF. As DNA, the CDR3 is TGCGCCAGCAGCCAAGATCACGCAACTAATGAAAAACTGTTTTTT.

The chain has TRBV5-5 and TRBJ2-1, with TRBD1 as a possible D gene (5 bases). The V gene's germline CDR1 is SGHKS and CDR2 YYEKEE (reference sequence). V lost 3 bases and J lost 8, with 9 bases in between. The CDR3 sequence is 12 residues long. The CDR3 loop reads CASSSRVDEQFF. In nucleotides, the CDR3 is TGTGCCAGCAGCTCCAGGGTGGATGAGCAGTTCTTC.

The J gene is TRBJ2-7, the V gene TRBV27; D is unresolved. Germline-derived CDR1 and CDR2 are MNHEY and SMNVEV (reference sequence). The CDR3 has 15 residues. V was pared by 4 bases and J by 2 bases, with 15 bases between. The CDR3 loop is CASSSFWSSTYEQYF. Here the CDR3 DNA reads TGTGCCAGCAGTTCTTTCTGGAGTAGCACCTACGAGCAGTACTTC.

This clone occurred once. This chain links TRBV5-1 with TRBJ2-1; 13 nucleotides match TRBD2. The germline CDR1 and CDR2 sequences are SGHRS and YFSETQ. The CDR3 totals 17 residues. The V and J ends lost 3 bases and 0 bases, in that order; junction bases with no gene match: 3. The CDR3 here is CASSSGLAGISYNEQFF. For the CDR3, the DNA is TGCGCCAGCAGCTCGGGACTAGCGGGGATCTCCTACAATGAGCAGTTCTTC.

This sequence joins TRBV29-1 and TRBJ2-2; perhaps TRBD2 as D (6 bases). Germline V gene data show CDR1 as SQVTM and CDR2 as ANQGSEA. The CDR3 is 15 residues long. Trimming took off 0 bases at V and 4 bases at J, with 12 bases between the two ends. CDR3 amino acids: CSVEDWGESTGELFF. The CDR3 DNA is TGCAGCGTTGAAGATTGGGGGGAGAGCACCGGGGAGCTGTTTTTT.

J is TRBJ2-2 and V is TRBV7-9; no firm D call. V was trimmed by 1 base and J by 2 bases, leaving 5 bases between them. The germline CDR1 and CDR2 sequences are SEHNR and FQNEAQ (reference sequence). The CDR3 contains 14 residues. As DNA, the CDR3 is TGTGCCAGCAGCTTAGTCGAAAACACCGGGGAGCTGTTTTTT. Translated, it gives CASSLVENTGELFF.

The chain uses TRBV18 and TRBJ2-7, with a tentative D call TRBD2 (6 bases). Trimming shortened V by 3 bases and J by 0 bases, and 9 bases separated the two germline ends. From germline, CDR1 is KGHSH and CDR2 LQKENI. This CDR3 is built from 14 residues. CDR3 sequence: CASSPWRDSYEQYF. The CDR3 DNA reads as TGTGCCAGCTCACCGTGGCGGGACTCCTACGAGCAGTACTTC.

The chain employs TRBV28 and TRBJ1-1; 8 nucleotides agree with TRBD1. V lost 6 bases and J lost 2; bases outside the gene matches: 5. CDR1 and CDR2 from the germline V gene are MDHEN and SYDVKM. The CDR3 contains 14 residues. This chain's CDR3 is CASRGGQDNTEAFF. The DNA for the CDR3 is TGTGCCAGCAGAGGGGGACAGGATAACACTGAAGCTTTCTTT.

The genes are TRBV2 and TRBJ1-5; D ambiguous. The germline CDR1 and CDR2 sequences are SNHLY and FYNNEI. V dropped 2 bases and J dropped 0 bases, with 14 bases sitting between them. The CDR3 loop spans 17 amino acids. The DNA of the CDR3 is TGTGCCAGCAGTGAAACAGCTTCCAGGATTAGCAATCAGCCCCAGCATTTT. Amino acids: CASSETASRISNQPQHF.

This clone appeared a single time. This chain connects TRBV5-1 to TRBJ2-5; 15 bases match TRBD2. V was clipped by 3 bases and J by 5 bases; unmatched bases: 8. In germline, CDR1 is SGHRS, CDR2 YFSETQ. This CDR3 has 17 residues. The CDR3 DNA reads as TGCGCCAGCAGCTCAGGACTAGCGGGAGGGCCCGGGGAGACCCAGTACTTC. Translated: CASSSGLAGGPGETQYF.